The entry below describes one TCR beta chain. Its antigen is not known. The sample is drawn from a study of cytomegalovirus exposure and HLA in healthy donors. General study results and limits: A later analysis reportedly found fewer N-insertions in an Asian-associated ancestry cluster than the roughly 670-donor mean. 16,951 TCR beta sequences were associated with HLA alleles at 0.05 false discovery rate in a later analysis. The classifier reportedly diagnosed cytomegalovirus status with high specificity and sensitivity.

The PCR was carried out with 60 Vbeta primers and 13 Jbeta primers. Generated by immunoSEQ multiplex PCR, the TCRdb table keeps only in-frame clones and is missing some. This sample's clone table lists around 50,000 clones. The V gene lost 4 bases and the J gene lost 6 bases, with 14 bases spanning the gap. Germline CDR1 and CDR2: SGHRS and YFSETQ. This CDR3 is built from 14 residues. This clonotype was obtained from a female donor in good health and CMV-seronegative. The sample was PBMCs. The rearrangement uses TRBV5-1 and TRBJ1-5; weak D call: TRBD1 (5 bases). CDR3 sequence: CASSERGVGQPQHF. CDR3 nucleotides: TGCGCCAGCAGCGAGCGGGGGGTCGGTCAGCCCCAGCATTTT. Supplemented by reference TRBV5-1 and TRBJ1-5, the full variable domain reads KAGVTQTPRYLIKTRGQQVTLSCSPISGHRSVSWYQQTPGQGLQFLFEYFSETQRNKGNFPGRFSGRQFSNSRSEMNVSTLELGDSALYLCASSERGVGQPQHFGDGTRLSIL.